The sequence of this TCR beta chain was determined in a study of T cells after yellow fever vaccination. Study outcomes and limitations: Researchers cautioned that FACS-sorted repertoires could harbor abundant clonotypes contaminating from the bulk population.

CDR1 and CDR2 (germline): SQVTM, ANQGSEA. V was cut by 3 bases and J by 0 bases, with 16 bases left in between. The CDR3 is 16 residues long. In regard to this clonotype: Its target is not known.

One entry per CDR3 protein results from TCRdb running MiXCR on the 5' RACE reads. The table includes 300,000 to 400,000 distinct CDR3 sequences, approximately 3.9% detected once. Sequenced material: PBMCs, taken 5 days after the yellow fever booster vaccination. This chain uses TRBV29-1 with TRBJ2-3; no clear D gene. The sequence came from a young man who received the YFV17D yellow fever vaccine. Written as DNA, the CDR3 is TGCAGCGTTGAGGCGGCAGGAGCTCCTAGCACAGATACGCAGTATTTT. Translated: CSVEAAGAPSTDTQYF.